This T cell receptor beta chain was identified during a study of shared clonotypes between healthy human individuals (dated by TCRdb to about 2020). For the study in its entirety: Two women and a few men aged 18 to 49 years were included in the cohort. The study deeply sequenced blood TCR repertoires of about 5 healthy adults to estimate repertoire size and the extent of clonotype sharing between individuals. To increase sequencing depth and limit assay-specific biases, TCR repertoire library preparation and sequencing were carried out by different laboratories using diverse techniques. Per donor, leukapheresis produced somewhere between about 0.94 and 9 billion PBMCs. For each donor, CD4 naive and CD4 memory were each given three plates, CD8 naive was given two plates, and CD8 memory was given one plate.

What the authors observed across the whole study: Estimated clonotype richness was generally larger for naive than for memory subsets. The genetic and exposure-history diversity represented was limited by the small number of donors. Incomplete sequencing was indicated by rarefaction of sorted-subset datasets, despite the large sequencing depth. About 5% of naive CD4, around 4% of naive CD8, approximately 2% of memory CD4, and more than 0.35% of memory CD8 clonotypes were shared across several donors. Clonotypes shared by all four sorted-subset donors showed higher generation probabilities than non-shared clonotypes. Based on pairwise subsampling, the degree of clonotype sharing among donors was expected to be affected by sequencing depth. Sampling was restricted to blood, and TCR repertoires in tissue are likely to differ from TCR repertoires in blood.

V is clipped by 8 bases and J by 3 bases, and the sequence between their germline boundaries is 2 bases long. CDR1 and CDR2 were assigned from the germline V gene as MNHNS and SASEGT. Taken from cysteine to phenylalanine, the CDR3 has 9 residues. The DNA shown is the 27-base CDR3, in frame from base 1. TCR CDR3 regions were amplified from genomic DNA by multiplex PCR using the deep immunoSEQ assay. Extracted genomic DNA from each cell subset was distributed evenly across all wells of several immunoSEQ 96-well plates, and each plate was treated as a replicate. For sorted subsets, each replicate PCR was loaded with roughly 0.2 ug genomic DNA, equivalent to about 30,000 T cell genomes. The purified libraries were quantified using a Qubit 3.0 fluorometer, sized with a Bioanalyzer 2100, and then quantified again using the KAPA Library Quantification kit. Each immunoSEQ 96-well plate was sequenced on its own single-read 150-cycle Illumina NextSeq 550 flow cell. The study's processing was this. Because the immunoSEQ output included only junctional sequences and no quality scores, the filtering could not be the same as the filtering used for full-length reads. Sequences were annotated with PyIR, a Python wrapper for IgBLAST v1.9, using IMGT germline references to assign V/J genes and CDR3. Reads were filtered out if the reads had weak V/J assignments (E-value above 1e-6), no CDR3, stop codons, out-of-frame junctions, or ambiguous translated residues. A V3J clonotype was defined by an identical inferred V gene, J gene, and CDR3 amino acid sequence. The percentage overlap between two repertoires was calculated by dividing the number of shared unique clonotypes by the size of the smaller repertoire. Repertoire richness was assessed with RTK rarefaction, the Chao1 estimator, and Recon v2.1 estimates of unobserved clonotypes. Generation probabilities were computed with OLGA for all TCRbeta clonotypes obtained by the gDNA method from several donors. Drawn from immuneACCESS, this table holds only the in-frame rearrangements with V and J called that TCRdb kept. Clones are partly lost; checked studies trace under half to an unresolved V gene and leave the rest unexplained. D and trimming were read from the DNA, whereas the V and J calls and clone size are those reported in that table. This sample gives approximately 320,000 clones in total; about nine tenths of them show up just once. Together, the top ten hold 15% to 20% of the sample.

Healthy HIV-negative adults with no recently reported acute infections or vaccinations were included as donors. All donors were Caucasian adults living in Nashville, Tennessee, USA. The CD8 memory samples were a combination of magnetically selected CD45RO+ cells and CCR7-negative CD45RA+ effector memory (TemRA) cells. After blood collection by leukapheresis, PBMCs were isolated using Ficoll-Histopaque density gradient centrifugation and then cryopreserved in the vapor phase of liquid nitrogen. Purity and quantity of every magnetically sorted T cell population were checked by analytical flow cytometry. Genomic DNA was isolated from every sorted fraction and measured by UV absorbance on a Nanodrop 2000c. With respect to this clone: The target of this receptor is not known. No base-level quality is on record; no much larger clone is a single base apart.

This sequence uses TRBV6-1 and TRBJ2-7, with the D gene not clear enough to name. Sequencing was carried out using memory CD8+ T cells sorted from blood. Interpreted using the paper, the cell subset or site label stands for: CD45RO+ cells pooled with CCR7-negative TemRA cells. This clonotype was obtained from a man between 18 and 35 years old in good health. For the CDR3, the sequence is CASGYEQYF. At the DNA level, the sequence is TGTGCCAGCGGCTACGAGCAGTACTTC.